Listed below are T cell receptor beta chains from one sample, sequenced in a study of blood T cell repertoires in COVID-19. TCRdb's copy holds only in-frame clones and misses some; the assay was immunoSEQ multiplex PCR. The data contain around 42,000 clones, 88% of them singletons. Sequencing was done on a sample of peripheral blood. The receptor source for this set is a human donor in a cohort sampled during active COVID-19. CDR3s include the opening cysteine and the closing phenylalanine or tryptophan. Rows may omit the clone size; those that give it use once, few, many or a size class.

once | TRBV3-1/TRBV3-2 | CASSQGPSVHEQFF
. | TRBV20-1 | CSASAGSNTEAFF
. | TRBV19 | CASSIDGENYGYTF
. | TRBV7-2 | CASSLGRRGYGELFF
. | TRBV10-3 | CAISGGQAYEQYF
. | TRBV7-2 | CASSLPGHTYEQYF
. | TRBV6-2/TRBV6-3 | CASSYSSGTDTQYF
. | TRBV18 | CASSPGGNTEAFF
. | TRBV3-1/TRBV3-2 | CASSQDEVAGIQETQYF
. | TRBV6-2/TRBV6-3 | CASSLAPRTGANYGYTF
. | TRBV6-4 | CASSGLAGSGEQFF
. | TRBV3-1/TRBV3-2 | CASSPREGQNTGELFF
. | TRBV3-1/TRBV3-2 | CASSQDLAPAEQYF
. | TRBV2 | CASSEAPEGAEQYF
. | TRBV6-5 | CASTQGATNYGYTF
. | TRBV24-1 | CATRSTDNTEAFF
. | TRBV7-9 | CASSLNQGSTEAFF
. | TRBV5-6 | CASSLATTTEAFF
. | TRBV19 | CASSIDSDLQETQYF
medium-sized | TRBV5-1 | CASSLNDGVAKNIQYF
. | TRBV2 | CASRGGWQRGTQYF
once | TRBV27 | CASRSGDREEQPQHF
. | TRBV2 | CASSYTTGSNTEAFF
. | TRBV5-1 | CASSLASRTGELFF
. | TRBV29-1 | CSVEGQEYGYTF
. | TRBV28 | CASSRGNRAEQYF
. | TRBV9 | CASSATRRDTGELFF
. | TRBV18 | CASSLQGTSNSPLHF
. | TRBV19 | CASSKKVTSGRRETQYF
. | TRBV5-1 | CASSFDRPNTGAFF
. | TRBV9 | CASSVEPLSPKNIQYF
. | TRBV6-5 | CATVAGGSTDTQYF
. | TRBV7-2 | CASSLNLAKNIQYF
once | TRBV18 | CASSPPGLAGNYEQYF
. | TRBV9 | CASSVGDRVNEQFF
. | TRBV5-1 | CASSLIKGGPTDTQYF
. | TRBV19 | CASSETSGSGNEQFF
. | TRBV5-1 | CASSRSTSGIETQYF
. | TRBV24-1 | CATSGDNEQFF
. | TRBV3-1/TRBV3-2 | CASSQDSLYNEQFF
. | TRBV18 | CASSPPMSRGNTEAFF
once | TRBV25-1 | CASSEWGRGFSDTEAFF
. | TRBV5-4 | CASSLAGAETQYF
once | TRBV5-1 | CASSLDTGGNYGYTF
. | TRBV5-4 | CASSSGDSGPQVPQYF
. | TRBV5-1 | CASSLRGGTEAFF
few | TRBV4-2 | CASSPKTGTNEKLFF
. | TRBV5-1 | CASSFTGMDTEAFF
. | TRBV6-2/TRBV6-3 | CASSYSTSGPTDTQYF
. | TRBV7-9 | CASSSPGLAGLNEQFF
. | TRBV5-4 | CASSLGRQGRNTEAFF
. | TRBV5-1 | CASSLASVAGGIYEQYF
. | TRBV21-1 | CASSHFSGTSPSYEQYF
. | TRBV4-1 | CASSQGTDYEQYF
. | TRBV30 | CAWNQNIAEAFF
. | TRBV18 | CASSPSHQKETQYF
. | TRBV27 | CASSLDRVSPLHF
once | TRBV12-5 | CASGPGTGKNYGYTF
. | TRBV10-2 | CASQDRGLSNQPQHF